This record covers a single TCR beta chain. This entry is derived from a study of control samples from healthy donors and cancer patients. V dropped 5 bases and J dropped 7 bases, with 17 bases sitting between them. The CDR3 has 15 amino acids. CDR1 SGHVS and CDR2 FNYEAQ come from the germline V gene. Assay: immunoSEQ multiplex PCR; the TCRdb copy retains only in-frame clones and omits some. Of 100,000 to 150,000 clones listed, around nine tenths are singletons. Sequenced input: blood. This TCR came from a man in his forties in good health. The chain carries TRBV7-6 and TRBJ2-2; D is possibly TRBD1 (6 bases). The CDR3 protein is CASSPLQGSGGELFF. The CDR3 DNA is TGTGCCAGCAGCCCTTTACAGGGATCCGGCGGGGAGCTGTTTTTT.